This record covers a single T cell receptor beta chain. Its target is unknown. The data were taken from a study of T cell clusters in autoimmune cytopenias. Findings and limits, study-wide: Active autoimmune hepatitis patients had approximately 3.2-fold fewer exclusive TRB clusters than healthy donors.

TRB rearrangements were amplified by touch-down multiplex PCR with mixed TRB-A/B primers. TCRdb reprocessed the multiplex PCR reads, with one entry per CDR3 protein and no DNA. The sample table sets out fewer than 4,500 distinct CDR3 sequences. CDR3 length: 14 residues. Germline V CDR1 and CDR2: KGHSH, LQKENI. TRB amplification used approximately 250 ng of peripheral blood genomic DNA. These data also featured in a second study, about T cell repertoires in aging, cancer and after chemotherapy. That work contributes: Donors were grouped into six age bands spanning 30 or younger through 70 or older. In healthy donors, age-related TCR diversity loss mainly reflected lost richness.

The sample was peripheral blood. The chain recombines TRBV18 with TRBJ1-6; absent DNA, TCRdb's TRBD1 call cannot be checked. The source is a human donor in good health. The CDR3 reads CASSPGTGNSPLHF. The entire variable domain, with the rest obtained from reference TRBV18 and TRBJ1-6, is as follows: NAGVMQNPRHLVRRRGQEARLRCSPMKGHSHVYWYRQLPEEGLKFMVYLQKENIIDESGMPKERFSAEFPKEGPSILRIQQVVRGDSAAYFCASSPGTGNSPLHFGNGTRLTVT.